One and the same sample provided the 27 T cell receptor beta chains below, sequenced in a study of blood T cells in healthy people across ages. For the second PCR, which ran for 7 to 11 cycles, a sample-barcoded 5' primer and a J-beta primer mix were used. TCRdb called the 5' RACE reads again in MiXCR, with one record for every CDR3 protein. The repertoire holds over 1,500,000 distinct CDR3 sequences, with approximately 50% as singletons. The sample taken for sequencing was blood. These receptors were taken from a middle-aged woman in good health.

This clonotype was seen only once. The CDR3 coding sequence is TGCAGCGTTGACGGATGGGGACTAGCGGGGGCTACCGGGGAGCTGTTTTTT. Encoded protein: CSVDGWGLAGATGELFF. V is TRBV29-1 and J is TRBJ2-2; the match to TRBD2 covers 14 bases. Germline V gives CDR1 SQVTM, CDR2 ANQGSEA. The CDR3 consists of 17 residues. V lost 3 bases, J lost 5 bases, and 8 bases stayed unmatched.

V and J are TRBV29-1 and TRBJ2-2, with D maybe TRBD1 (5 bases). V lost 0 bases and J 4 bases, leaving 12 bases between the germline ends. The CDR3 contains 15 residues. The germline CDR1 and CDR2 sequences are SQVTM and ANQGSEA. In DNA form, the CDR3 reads TGCAGCGTTGAAGATCAGGGAATAGGCACCGGGGAGCTGTTTTTT. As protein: CSVEDQGIGTGELFF.

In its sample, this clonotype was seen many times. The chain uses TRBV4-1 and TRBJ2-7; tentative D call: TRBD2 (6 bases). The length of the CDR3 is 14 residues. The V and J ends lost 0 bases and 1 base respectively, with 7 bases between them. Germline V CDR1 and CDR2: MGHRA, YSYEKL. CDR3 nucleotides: TGCGCCAGCAGCCAAGAGGAGGGGTCCTACGAGCAGTACTTC. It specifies CASSQEEGSYEQYF.

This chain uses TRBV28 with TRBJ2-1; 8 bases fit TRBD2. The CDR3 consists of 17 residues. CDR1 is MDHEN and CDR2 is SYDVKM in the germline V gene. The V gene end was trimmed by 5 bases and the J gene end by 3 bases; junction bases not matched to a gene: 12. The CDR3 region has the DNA TGTGCCAGCAGTCCCCCCCGGGGGGGCCCGAACTACAATGAGCAGTTCTTC. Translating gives CASSPPRGGPNYNEQFF.

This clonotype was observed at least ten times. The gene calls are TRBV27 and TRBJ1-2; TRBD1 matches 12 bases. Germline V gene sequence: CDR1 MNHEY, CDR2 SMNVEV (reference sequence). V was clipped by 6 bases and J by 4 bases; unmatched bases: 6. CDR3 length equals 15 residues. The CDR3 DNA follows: TGTGCCAGCAGCCCAGGGACAGGGGGCGGCTATGGCTACACCTTC. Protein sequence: CASSPGTGGGYGYTF.

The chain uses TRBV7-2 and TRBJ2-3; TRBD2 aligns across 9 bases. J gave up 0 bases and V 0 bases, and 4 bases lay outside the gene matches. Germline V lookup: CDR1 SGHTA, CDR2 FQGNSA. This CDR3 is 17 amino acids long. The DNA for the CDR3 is TGTGCCAGCAGCTTAGCTCCAGCGGGGGGTAGCACAGATACGCAGTATTTT. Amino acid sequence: CASSLAPAGGSTDTQYF.

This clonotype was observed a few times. CDR3 in DNA: TGTGCCAGCAGTTTAAAACGACAGGTTCTTCCCACAGATACGCAGTATTTT. It specifies CASSLKRQVLPTDTQYF. The rearrangement uses TRBV12-3 or TRBV12-4 and TRBJ2-3; maybe TRBD1 (6 bases). Trimming cost V 2 bases and J 2 bases, with 17 bases left between them. The CDR3 is 17 amino acids.

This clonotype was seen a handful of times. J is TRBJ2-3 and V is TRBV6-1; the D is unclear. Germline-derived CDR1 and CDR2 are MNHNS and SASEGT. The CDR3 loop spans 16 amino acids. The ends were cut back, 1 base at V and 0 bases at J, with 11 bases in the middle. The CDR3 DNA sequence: TGTGCCAGCAGTGAAGAACTTCCTGCTAGCACAGATACGCAGTATTTT. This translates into CASSEELPASTDTQYF.

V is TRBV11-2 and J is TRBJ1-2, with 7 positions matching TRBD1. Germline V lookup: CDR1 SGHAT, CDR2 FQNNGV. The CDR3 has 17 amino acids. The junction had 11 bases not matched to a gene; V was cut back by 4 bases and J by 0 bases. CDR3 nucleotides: TGTGCCAGCAGCTCCCGACAGGGCCCAACAGCTAACTATGGCTACACCTTC. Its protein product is CASSSRQGPTANYGYTF.

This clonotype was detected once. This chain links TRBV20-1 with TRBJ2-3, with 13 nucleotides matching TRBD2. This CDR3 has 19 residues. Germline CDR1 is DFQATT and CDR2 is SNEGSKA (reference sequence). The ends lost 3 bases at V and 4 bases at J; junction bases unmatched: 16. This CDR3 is CSARAPGGLAGSRADTQYF. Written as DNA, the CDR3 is TGCAGTGCTAGGGCCCCAGGGGGACTAGCGGGGTCTAGGGCAGATACGCAGTATTTT.

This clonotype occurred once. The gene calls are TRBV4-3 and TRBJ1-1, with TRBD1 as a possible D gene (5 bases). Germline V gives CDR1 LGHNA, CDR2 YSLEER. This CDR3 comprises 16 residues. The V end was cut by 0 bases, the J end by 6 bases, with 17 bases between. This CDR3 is CASSQEPGPGTPEAFF. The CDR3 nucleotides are TGCGCCAGCAGCCAAGAGCCAGGCCCGGGGACGCCTGAAGCTTTCTTT.

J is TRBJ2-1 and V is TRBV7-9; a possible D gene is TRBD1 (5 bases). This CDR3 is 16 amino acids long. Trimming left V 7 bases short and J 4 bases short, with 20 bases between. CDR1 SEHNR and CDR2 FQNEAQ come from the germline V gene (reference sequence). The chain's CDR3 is CASNPQGVGLYNEQFF. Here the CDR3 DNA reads TGTGCCAGCAACCCTCAGGGCGTTGGGTTATACAATGAGCAGTTCTTC.

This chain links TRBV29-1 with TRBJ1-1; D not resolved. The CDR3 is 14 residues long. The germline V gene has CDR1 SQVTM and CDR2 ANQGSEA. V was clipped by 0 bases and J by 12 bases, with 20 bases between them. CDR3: CSVEEGPGAKGTFF. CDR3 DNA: TGCAGCGTTGAAGAAGGGCCGGGTGCCAAGGGAACTTTCTTT.

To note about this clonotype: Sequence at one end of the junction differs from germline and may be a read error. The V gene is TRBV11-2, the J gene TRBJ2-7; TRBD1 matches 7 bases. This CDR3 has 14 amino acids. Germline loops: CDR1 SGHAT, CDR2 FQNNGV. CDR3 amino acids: CASSPSDRLDEQYF. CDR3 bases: TGCGCCAGCAGCCCTTCGGACAGGTTGGATGAGCAGTACTTC.

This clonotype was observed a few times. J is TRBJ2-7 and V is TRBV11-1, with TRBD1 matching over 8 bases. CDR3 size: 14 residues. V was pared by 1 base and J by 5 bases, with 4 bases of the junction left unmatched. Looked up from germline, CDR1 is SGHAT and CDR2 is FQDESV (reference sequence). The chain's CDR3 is CASSLVRDRNEQYF. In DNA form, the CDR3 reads TGTGCCAGCAGCTTAGTGCGGGACAGGAACGAGCAGTACTTC.

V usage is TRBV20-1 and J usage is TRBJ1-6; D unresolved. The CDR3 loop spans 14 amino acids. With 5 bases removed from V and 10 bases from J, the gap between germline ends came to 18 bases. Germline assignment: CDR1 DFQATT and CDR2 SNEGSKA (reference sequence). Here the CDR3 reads CSALRPNPGSPLHF. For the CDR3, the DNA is TGCAGTGCTCTCAGACCGAACCCCGGGTCACCCCTCCACTTT.

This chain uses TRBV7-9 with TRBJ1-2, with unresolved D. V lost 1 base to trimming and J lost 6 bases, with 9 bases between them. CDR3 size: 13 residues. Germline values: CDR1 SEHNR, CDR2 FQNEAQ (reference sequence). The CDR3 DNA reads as TGTGCCAGCAGCTTAGAAGGCTACAATGGCTACACCTTC. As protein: CASSLEGYNGYTF.

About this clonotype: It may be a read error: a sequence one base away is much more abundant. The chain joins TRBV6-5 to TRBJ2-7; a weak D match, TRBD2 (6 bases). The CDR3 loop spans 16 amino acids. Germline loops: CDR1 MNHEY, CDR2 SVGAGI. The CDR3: CASSYSRTGDSYGQYF. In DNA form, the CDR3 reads TGTGCCAGCAGTTACTCGAGAACCGGGGACTCCTACGGGCAGTACTTC.

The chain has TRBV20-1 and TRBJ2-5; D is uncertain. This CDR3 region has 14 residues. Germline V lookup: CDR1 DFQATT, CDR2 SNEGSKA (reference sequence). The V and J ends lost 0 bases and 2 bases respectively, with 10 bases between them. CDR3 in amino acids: CSARDLRRQETQYF. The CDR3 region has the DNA TGCAGTGCTAGAGATCTCCGTCGGCAAGAGACCCAGTACTTC.

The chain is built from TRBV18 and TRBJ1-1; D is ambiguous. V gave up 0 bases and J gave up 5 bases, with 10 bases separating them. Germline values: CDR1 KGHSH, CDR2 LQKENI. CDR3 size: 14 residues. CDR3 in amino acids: CASSPPGGRTEAFF. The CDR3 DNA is TGTGCCAGCTCACCACCGGGAGGGCGGACTGAAGCTTTCTTT.

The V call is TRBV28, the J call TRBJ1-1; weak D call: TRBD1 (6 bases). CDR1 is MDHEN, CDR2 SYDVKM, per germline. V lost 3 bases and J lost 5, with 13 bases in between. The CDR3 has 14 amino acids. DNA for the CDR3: TGTGCCAGCAGTTTTTCTGGAGGGGGAACTGAAGCTTTCTTT. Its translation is CASSFSGGGTEAFF.

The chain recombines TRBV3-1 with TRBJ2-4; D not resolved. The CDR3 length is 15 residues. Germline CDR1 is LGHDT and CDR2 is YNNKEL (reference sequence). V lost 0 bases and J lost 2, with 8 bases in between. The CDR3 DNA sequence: TGTGCCAGCAGCCAAGACTTGGGGACCAAAAACATTCAGTACTTC. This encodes CASSQDLGTKNIQYF.

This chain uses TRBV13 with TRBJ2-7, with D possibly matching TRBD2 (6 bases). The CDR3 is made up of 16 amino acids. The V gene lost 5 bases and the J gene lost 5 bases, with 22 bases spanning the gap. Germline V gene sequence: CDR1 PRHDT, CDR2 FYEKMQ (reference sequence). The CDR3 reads CASSPGGEELGHEQYF. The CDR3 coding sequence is TGTGCCAGCAGCCCCGGAGGGGAGGAATTAGGCCACGAGCAGTACTTC.

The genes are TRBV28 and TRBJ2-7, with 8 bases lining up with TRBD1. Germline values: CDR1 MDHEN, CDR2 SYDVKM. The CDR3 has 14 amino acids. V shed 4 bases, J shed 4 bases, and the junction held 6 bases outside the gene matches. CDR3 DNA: TGTGCCAGCAGTTCCAGGGGGCGCCGTTACGAGCAGTACTTC. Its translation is CASSSRGRRYEQYF.

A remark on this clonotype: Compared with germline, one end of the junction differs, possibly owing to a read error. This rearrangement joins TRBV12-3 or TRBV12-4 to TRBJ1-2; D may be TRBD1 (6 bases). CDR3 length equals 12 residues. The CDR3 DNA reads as TGTGCCCGCAGTTGGTGGGGGGGCGGCTACACCTTC. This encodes CARSWWGGGYTF.

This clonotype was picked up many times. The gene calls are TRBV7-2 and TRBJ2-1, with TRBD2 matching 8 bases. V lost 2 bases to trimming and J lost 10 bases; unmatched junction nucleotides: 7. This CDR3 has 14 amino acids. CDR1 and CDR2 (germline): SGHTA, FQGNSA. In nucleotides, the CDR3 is TGTGCCAGCAGCTTAAAACCCTCGGGAGGGGAGCAGTTCTTC. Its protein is CASSLKPSGGEQFF.

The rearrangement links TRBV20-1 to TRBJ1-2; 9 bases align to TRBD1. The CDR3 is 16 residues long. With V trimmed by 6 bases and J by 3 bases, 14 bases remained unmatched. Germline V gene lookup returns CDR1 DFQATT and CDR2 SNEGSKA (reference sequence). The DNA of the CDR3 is TGCAGTGCACGACTATCTCCGGGACAGGGACACTATGGCTACACCTTC. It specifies CSARLSPGQGHYGYTF.